Listed here are 9 T cell receptor beta chains from one sample, sequenced in a study of T cell repertoires in cytomegalovirus infection. TCRdb itself ran the reads through MiXCR, one entry per CDR3 protein. This table has some 700,000 distinct CDR3 sequences, 35% appearing once. The source material was PBMCs. Source of these receptors: a human donor in good health (CMV status not recorded). Some clones in this sample may be carry-over from other donors' samples.

This clonotype was seen just once. This sequence joins TRBV5-1 and TRBJ2-6; D remains unclear. Germline CDR1 and CDR2: SGHRS and YFSETQ. Trimming took 4 bases from V and 4 from J, leaving 9 bases between them. The CDR3 loop spans 14 amino acids. The CDR3 protein is CASSLTTGANVLTF. CDR3 in DNA: TGCGCCAGCAGCCTGACGACAGGGGCCAACGTCCTGACTTTC.

The sample holds a few counts of this clonotype. The V and J genes are TRBV28 and TRBJ1-4; tentatively, D is TRBD1 (6 bases). Deletions cut 6 bases from V and 6 bases from J, with 17 bases between. The CDR3 extends over 15 amino acids. CDR1 is MDHEN and CDR2 is SYDVKM in the germline V gene. The CDR3 bases are TGTGCCAGCAGGCCAACAGGGCCGGGTGATGAAAAACTGTTTTTT. Protein product: CASRPTGPGDEKLFF.

This clonotype was found many times. As DNA, the CDR3 is TGTGCCAGCAGCTCCGGGACTCTGCCCGATGAGCAGTTCTTC. Its translation is CASSSGTLPDEQFF. The rearrangement links TRBV7-2 to TRBJ2-1; weak D call: TRBD2 (6 bases). The germline CDR1 and CDR2 sequences are SGHTA and FQGNSA. The CDR3 is 14 amino acids. V lost 4 bases, J lost 8 bases, and 15 bases lay in between.

This clonotype appeared a few times. This rearrangement joins TRBV28 to TRBJ2-1; 9 nucleotides agree with TRBD2. The CDR3 is 17 residues long. Trimming cost V 5 bases and J 4 bases; bases outside gene matches: 12. The V gene's germline CDR1 is MDHEN and CDR2 SYDVKM. As DNA, the CDR3 is TGTGCCAGCAGTACAATTAGCGGGAGACCCTCGTACAATGAGCAGTTCTTC. It is translated as CASSTISGRPSYNEQFF.

The V gene is TRBV7-8, the J gene TRBJ1-4; D perhaps matches TRBD1 (5 bases). There are 15 residues in the CDR3. Trimming shortened V by 5 bases and J by 8 bases, and 18 bases separated the two germline ends. Germline V gene lookup returns CDR1 SGHVS and CDR2 FQNEAQ. Here the CDR3 DNA reads TGTGCCAGCAGCACACGGGGGGGGATTGGGGAAAAACTGTTTTTT. Its translation is CASSTRGGIGEKLFF. Supplemented by reference TRBV7-8 and TRBJ1-4, the full variable domain reads GAGVSQSPRYKVAKRGQDVALRCDPISGHVSLFWYQQALGQGPEFLTYFQNEAQLDKSGLPSDRFFAERPEGSVSTLKIQRTQQEDSAVYLCASSTRGGIGEKLFFGSGTQLSVL.

This sequence joins TRBV28 and TRBJ1-5; D is possibly TRBD1 (6 bases). This CDR3 spans 14 amino acids. The germline CDR1 and CDR2 sequences are MDHEN and SYDVKM. Trimming took 5 bases from V and 8 from J, leaving 16 bases between them. CDR3 in amino acids: CASSRGGPREPQHF. CDR3 bases: TGTGCCAGCAGTCGAGGGGGGCCGAGGGAGCCCCAGCATTTT.

Concerning this clonotype itself: A read error may account for a junction end that differs from germline. The rearrangement joins TRBV24-1 to TRBJ2-1; 11 bases align to TRBD2. The CDR3 runs 16 residues. Germline loops: CDR1 KGHDR, CDR2 SFDVKD. CDR3 loop: CAPSDWTSGFTYEQFF. Here the CDR3 DNA reads TGTGCCCCCAGTGATTGGACTAGCGGGTTTACCTATGAGCAGTTCTTC.

This sequence joins TRBV6-8 and TRBJ2-1; D call uncertain. V gave up 5 bases and J gave up 7 bases, with 12 bases separating them. Per the germline V gene, CDR1 is MNHGY and CDR2 is SAAAGT. The CDR3 runs to 13 residues. This chain's CDR3 is CASSQASWNEQFF. In DNA form, the CDR3 reads TGTGCCAGCAGTCAGGCTTCCTGGAATGAGCAGTTCTTC.

This chain connects TRBV27 to TRBJ2-2, with D perhaps TRBD1 or TRBD2 (5 bases each). Germline CDR1 and CDR2: MNHEY and SMNVEV (reference sequence). The CDR3 sequence is 15 residues long. With 2 bases removed from V and 6 bases from J, the gap between germline ends came to 13 bases. The CDR3 sequence is CASSLMAGSSGELFF. The CDR3 nucleotides are TGTGCCAGCAGTTTAATGGCAGGGAGCTCCGGGGAGCTGTTTTTT.